Described below is a single T cell receptor beta chain sequence and its context. Its target is not known. UMIs and a universal primer site were added when TCR cDNA was made by 5'RACE template switching. TCRdb fed the 5' RACE reads into MiXCR, producing one record per CDR3 protein. This sample has 500,000 to 650,000 distinct CDR3 sequences, with roughly an eighth found just once. The data were obtained in a study of T cells after yellow fever vaccination. Study observations and caveats: Most primary-vaccination clones reappeared after the booster (more than 95% CD4, 85% to 90% CD8).

Trimming shortened V by 6 bases and J by 4 bases, and 15 bases separated the two germline ends. CDR3 size: 13 residues. Germline V gene data show CDR1 as DFQATT and CDR2 as SNEGSKA (reference sequence). The sample was PBMCs, taken on the day of the yellow fever booster vaccination. This chain uses TRBV20-1 with TRBJ1-2; TRBD1 is a possible D gene (6 bases). The clonotype originates from a man aged 25-45 years who received the YFV17D yellow fever vaccine. The CDR3: CSAGGQGSYGYTF. DNA for the CDR3: TGCAGTGCGGGGGGCCAGGGAAGCTATGGCTACACCTTC.